The clone carrying this TCR beta chain appeared once. These data come from a study of shared clonotypes between healthy human individuals. Germline assignment: CDR1 SGHNT and CDR2 YENEEA. The CDR3 loop spans 13 amino acids. With 3 bases removed from V and 3 bases from J, the gap between germline ends came to 5 bases. Repertoires were generated with immunoSEQ multiplex PCR, while TCRdb's copy carries only in-frame clones and drops some. The table lists roughly 2.4 million clones, 90% to 96% of them singletons. The chain couples TRBV11-3 to TRBJ2-2; D is unresolved. Sequencing used naive CD4+ T cells sorted from blood. The subset here: CD45RA+ positively selected. The clonotype comes from a man between 18 and 35 years old in good health. The CDR3: CASSFQDTGELFF. The CDR3, as DNA: TGTGCCAGCAGCTTTCAAGACACCGGGGAGCTGTTTTTT. The complete variable domain, with remaining parts taken from reference TRBV11-3 and TRBJ2-2, reads EAGVVQSPRYKIIEKKQPVAFWCNPISGHNTLYWYLQNLGQGPELLIRYENEEAVDDSQLPKDRFSAERLKGVDSTLKIQPAELGDSAVYLCASSFQDTGELFFGEGSRLTVL.